The clone carrying this TCR beta chain was seen just once. These data are taken from a study of control samples from healthy donors and cancer patients. Here immunoSEQ multiplex PCR was the method, and the copy in TCRdb shows in-frame clones only, minus some. Among about 180,000 clones listed, around 94% were seen once. Sequences were obtained from blood. The receptor comes from a young man in good health.

The CDR3 DNA reads TGTGCCAGCAGCCAAGCGGGGACTTATAATTCACCCCTCCACTTT. Translating gives CASSQAGTYNSPLHF. V gene TRBV11-2 combines with J gene TRBJ1-6, with a possible D match to TRBD1 (5 bases). The germline gives CDR1 SGHAT, CDR2 FQNNGV. Trimming removed 5 bases from V and 4 bases from J, with 12 bases in between. This CDR3 region has 15 residues.